This passage covers 25 T cell receptor beta chains from one sample sequenced in a study of PD-1 blockade in classical Hodgkin lymphoma. Measured with immunoSEQ multiplex PCR; TCRdb has only the in-frame clones, and not every one. Found here are some 52,000 clones, approximately 86% of them singletons; the top ten hold roughly 7.1%. Regarding time point: cycle 4 day 1 (C4D1), after less than 7 weeks of nivolumab. All patients relapsed after autologous stem cell transplantation, and brentuximab vedotin exposure varied. Material: peripheral blood mononuclear cells (PBMCs), obtained before the fourth cycle of nivolumab. The source of these receptors is a human donor with classical Hodgkin lymphoma.

This clone was counted only a few times. The V call is TRBV6-1, the J call TRBJ2-5, with D maybe TRBD2 (5 bases). Germline CDR1 is MNHNS and CDR2 is SASEGT. The CDR3 has 13 amino acids. Trimming removed 4 bases from V and 9 bases from J, with 15 bases in between. Here the CDR3 reads CASSVDPLRAQYF. In DNA form, the CDR3 reads TGTGCCAGCAGTGTGGACCCCTTGAGGGCCCAGTACTTC.

The V gene is TRBV25-1, the J gene TRBJ1-1; no definite D call. V was cut by 9 bases and J by 6 bases, with 20 bases left in between. Germline V gene data show CDR1 as MGHDK and CDR2 as SYGVNS. This CDR3 is 14 amino acids long. CDR3 residues: CARPGRRMGAEAFF. CDR3 in DNA: TGTGCCAGGCCGGGCAGAAGGATGGGAGCTGAAGCTTTCTTT.

This clone was recorded once. The chain has TRBV6-1 and TRBJ2-3; D might be TRBD1 or TRBD2, each matching 5 bases. The germline V gene encodes CDR1 MNHNS and CDR2 SASEGT. CDR3 size: 15 residues. V lost 2 bases and J 2 bases, leaving 11 bases between the germline ends. CDR3: CASSERGSSTDTQYF. The CDR3 DNA sequence: TGTGCCAGCAGTGAACGGGGCAGCTCCACAGATACGCAGTATTTT.

In this sample, this clone turned up once. The J gene is TRBJ2-2, the V gene TRBV11-2; D not certain. V was shortened by 4 bases and J by 3 bases, with 6 bases between the two germline ends. CDR3 length: 13 residues. CDR1 SGHAT and CDR2 FQNNGV come from the germline V gene. The chain's CDR3 is CASSYGYTGELFF. CDR3 in DNA: TGTGCCAGCAGCTATGGGTACACCGGGGAGCTGTTTTTT.

A single count supports this clone. The chain couples TRBV5-4 to TRBJ1-2; D might be TRBD1 (6 bases). The V gene's germline CDR1 is SGHNT and CDR2 YYREEE (reference sequence). Trimming left V 5 bases short and J 6 bases short, with 14 bases between. The CDR3 covers 13 residues. The CDR3 coding sequence is TGTGCCAGCAGTTCAGGACAGCTTAATGGCTACACCTTC. Protein product: CASSSGQLNGYTF.

The CDR3 region is CASSPHGTVNTGELFF. In DNA, the CDR3 is TGTGCCAGCAGCCCACACGGGACAGTGAACACCGGGGAGCTGTTTTTT. This chain uses TRBV5-4 with TRBJ2-2, with 7 bases fitting TRBD1. Germline lookup yields CDR1 SGHNT and CDR2 YYREEE (reference sequence). The V gene end was trimmed by 4 bases and the J gene end by 1 base; junction bases not matched to a gene: 7. The CDR3 consists of 16 residues.

The J gene is TRBJ2-1, the V gene TRBV6-6; 9 bases agree with TRBD2. The J segment lost 2 bases and the V segment lost 6 bases, leaving 5 bases of the junction unmatched. The germline V gene has CDR1 MNHNY and CDR2 SVGAGI (reference sequence). The CDR3 is made up of 15 amino acids. In DNA form, the CDR3 reads TGTGCCAGCAGGGATAGCGGGGGTCCCTACAATGAGCAGTTCTTC. Protein product: CASRDSGGPYNEQFF.

V usage is TRBV19 and J usage is TRBJ2-3; 7 bases match TRBD2. The CDR3 spans 13 residues. V dropped 7 bases and J dropped 9; count of bases not matched to a gene: 10. CDR1 and CDR2 (germline): LNHDA, SQIVND (reference sequence). DNA of the CDR3: TGTGCCAGTAATGAAGGGGCACTAGCGACGCAGTATTTT. This codes for CASNEGALATQYF. The full variable domain, with the rest looked up from reference TRBV19 and TRBJ2-3, is DGGITQSPKYLFRKEGQNVTLSCEQNLNHDAMYWYRQDPGQGLRLIYYSQIVNDFQKGDIAEGYSVSREKKESFPLTVTSAQKNPTAFYLCASNEGALATQYFGPGTRLTVL.

This chain connects TRBV29-1 to TRBJ2-5; 9 bases are shared with TRBD2. With V trimmed by 6 bases and J by 5 bases, 10 bases remained unmatched. CDR1 is SQVTM and CDR2 is ANQGSEA in the germline V gene. The CDR3 runs 14 residues. CDR3 protein: CSVNGGGAGETQYF. The CDR3 nucleotides read TGCAGCGTGAATGGCGGGGGGGCCGGGGAGACCCAGTACTTC.

This chain's CDR3 is CASSPGTDEQFF. CDR3 sequence (DNA): TGTGCCAGCTCACCGGGGACGGATGAGCAGTTCTTC. The chain uses TRBV18 and TRBJ2-1; perhaps D is TRBD1 or TRBD2 (5 bases each). The V end was cut by 3 bases, the J end by 8 bases, with 8 bases between. Per germline, CDR1 KGHSH and CDR2 LQKENI. This CDR3 contains 12 residues.

The gene calls are TRBV11-2 and TRBJ1-3, with D perhaps matching TRBD1 (5 bases). V gave up 2 bases and J gave up 3 bases, with 8 bases separating them. The CDR3 consists of 14 residues. The germline V gene has CDR1 SGHAT and CDR2 FQNNGV. CDR3: CASSLPGFGNTIYF. The CDR3 DNA reads as TGTGCCAGCAGCTTACCAGGGTTTGGAAACACCATATATTTT. Using reference TRBV11-2 and TRBJ1-3 for the parts outside the CDR3, the full variable domain is EAGVAQSPRYKIIEKRQSVAFWCNPISGHATLYWYQQILGQGPKLLIQFQNNGVVDDSQLPKDRFSAERLKGVDSTLKIQPAKLEDSAVYLCASSLPGFGNTIYFGEGSWLTVV.

The J gene is TRBJ2-3, the V gene TRBV7-9; 9 bases agree with TRBD2. The length of the CDR3 is 14 residues. Trimming removed 6 bases from V and 3 bases from J; junction bases left unmatched: 4. Germline CDR1 and CDR2: SEHNR and FQNEAQ (reference sequence). For the CDR3, the DNA is TGTGCCAGCAGAGCGGGAGGAGAGACAGATACGCAGTATTTT. It yields the protein CASRAGGETDTQYF.

The rearrangement joins TRBV7-3 to TRBJ2-7; D might be TRBD2 (6 bases). Trimming removed 3 bases at V and 5 bases at J, with 11 bases between. Germline V gene lookup returns CDR1 SGHTA and CDR2 FQGTGA. CDR3 length equals 13 residues. In DNA form, the CDR3 reads TGTGCCAGCAGCTTGGGGGGTGCCCACGAGCAGTACTTC. It translates to CASSLGGAHEQYF.

The V gene is TRBV2, the J gene TRBJ2-5, with unresolved D. CDR1 is SNHLY, CDR2 FYNNEI, per germline. V was trimmed by 3 bases and J by 4 bases, leaving 6 bases between them. The CDR3 is 12 amino acids. The CDR3 DNA sequence: TGTGCCAGCAGTGATGCCAGAGAGACCCAGTACTTC. Protein sequence: CASSDARETQYF.

The chain employs TRBV6-1 and TRBJ2-1; no definite D call. Looked up from germline, CDR1 is MNHNS and CDR2 is SASEGT. The CDR3 has 14 amino acids. Trimming took off 3 bases at V and 6 bases at J, with 12 bases between the two ends. The DNA of the CDR3 is TGTGCCAGCAGTGATAGTTGGCGATTCAATGAGCAGTTCTTC. Amino acid sequence: CASSDSWRFNEQFF.

The chain uses TRBV7-2 and TRBJ2-5, with 11 bases aligning to TRBD2. With V trimmed by 1 base and J by 1 base, 2 bases remained unmatched. Germline V gene data show CDR1 as SGHTA and CDR2 as FQGNSA. This CDR3 contains 16 residues. The CDR3 sequence is CASSLGGLAVQETQYF. The CDR3 coding sequence is TGTGCCAGCAGCTTAGGGGGACTAGCGGTCCAAGAGACCCAGTACTTC.

V gene TRBV28 combines with J gene TRBJ1-3; D not resolved. CDR1 and CDR2 from the germline V gene are MDHEN and SYDVKM. CDR3 length: 15 amino acids. Trimming cost V 4 bases and J 0 bases, with 10 bases left between them. The CDR3 bases are TGTGCCAGCAGTTCCGGACTGAGCTCTGGAAACACCATATATTTT. Protein product: CASSSGLSSGNTIYF.

The chain uses TRBV11-3 and TRBJ2-7, with D possibly TRBD2 on 5 matching bases. In germline, CDR1 is SGHNT, CDR2 YENEEA. The CDR3 is made up of 13 amino acids. Deletions cut 3 bases from V and 6 bases from J, with 12 bases between. CDR3 sequence reads: CASSFGVGSEQYF. The DNA for the CDR3 is TGTGCCAGCAGCTTCGGGGTAGGTTCCGAGCAGTACTTC.

The chain couples TRBV4-3 to TRBJ1-1; no clear D gene. Trimming removed 0 bases at V and 0 bases at J, with 5 bases between. Per the germline V gene, CDR1 is LGHNA and CDR2 is YSLEER. The CDR3 consists of 14 residues. CDR3 sequence reads: CASSQDILNTEAFF. The CDR3 DNA follows: TGCGCCAGCAGCCAAGACATATTGAACACTGAAGCTTTCTTT.

This rearrangement joins TRBV7-9 to TRBJ2-7; TRBD1 aligns across 7 bases. The CDR3 is 15 residues long. V lost 2 bases, J lost 4 bases, and 8 bases stayed unmatched. The germline gives CDR1 SEHNR, CDR2 FQNEAQ (reference sequence). The CDR3, as DNA: TGTGCCAGCAGCTTAAGTGGAGCAGGGGGATACGAGCAGTACTTC. It is translated as CASSLSGAGGYEQYF.

This chain connects TRBV4-3 to TRBJ1-1; the D is unclear. Trimming pared 0 bases from V and 1 base from J, leaving 9 bases between. This CDR3 is 15 amino acids long. The V gene's germline CDR1 is LGHNA and CDR2 YSLEER. Here the CDR3 reads CASSQEQQRNTEAFF. The CDR3 DNA sequence: TGCGCCAGCAGCCAAGAGCAACAGCGGAACACTGAAGCTTTCTTT.

This sequence joins TRBV11-2 and TRBJ2-7, with D maybe TRBD2 (5 bases). This CDR3 spans 18 amino acids. Germline CDR1 and CDR2: SGHAT and FQNNGV. The ends were cut back, 5 bases at V and 2 bases at J, with 25 bases in the middle. CDR3 in amino acids: CASSPRNRDWSGPYEQYF. CDR3 in DNA: TGTGCCAGCAGCCCTAGAAATCGGGATTGGAGCGGTCCCTACGAGCAGTACTTC. The variable domain in full, completed from reference TRBV11-2 and TRBJ2-7, reads EAGVAQSPRYKIIEKRQSVAFWCNPISGHATLYWYQQILGQGPKLLIQFQNNGVVDDSQLPKDRFSAERLKGVDSTLKIQPAKLEDSAVYLCASSPRNRDWSGPYEQYFGPGTRLTVT.

This sequence joins TRBV28 and TRBJ2-7; unclear D gene. Deletions cut 2 bases from V and 2 bases from J, with 7 bases between. CDR1 is MDHEN, CDR2 SYDVKM, per germline. The CDR3 totals 13 residues. The chain's CDR3 is CASSLLRPYEQYF. The DNA for the CDR3 is TGTGCCAGCAGTTTACTGCGGCCCTACGAGCAGTACTTC.

CDR3 loop: CASSQRRRTGDEQFF. The CDR3 nucleotides read TGTGCCAGCAGCCAACGACGGAGGACCGGGGATGAGCAGTTCTTC. V is TRBV4-2 and J is TRBJ2-1; the D gene is possibly TRBD2 (5 bases). CDR3 length: 15 amino acids. Germline CDR1 and CDR2: LGHNA and YNFKEQ. Trimming took off 2 bases at V and 8 bases at J, with 16 bases between the two ends.

The chain combines TRBV7-2 with TRBJ1-1; D is unresolved. The CDR3 is 14 residues long. Germline CDR1 is SGHTA and CDR2 is FQGNSA. V was cut by 2 bases and J by 3 bases, with 10 bases left in between. CDR3 sequence reads: CASSLNGVDTEAFF. The CDR3, as DNA: TGTGCCAGCAGCTTAAACGGGGTTGACACTGAAGCTTTCTTT.